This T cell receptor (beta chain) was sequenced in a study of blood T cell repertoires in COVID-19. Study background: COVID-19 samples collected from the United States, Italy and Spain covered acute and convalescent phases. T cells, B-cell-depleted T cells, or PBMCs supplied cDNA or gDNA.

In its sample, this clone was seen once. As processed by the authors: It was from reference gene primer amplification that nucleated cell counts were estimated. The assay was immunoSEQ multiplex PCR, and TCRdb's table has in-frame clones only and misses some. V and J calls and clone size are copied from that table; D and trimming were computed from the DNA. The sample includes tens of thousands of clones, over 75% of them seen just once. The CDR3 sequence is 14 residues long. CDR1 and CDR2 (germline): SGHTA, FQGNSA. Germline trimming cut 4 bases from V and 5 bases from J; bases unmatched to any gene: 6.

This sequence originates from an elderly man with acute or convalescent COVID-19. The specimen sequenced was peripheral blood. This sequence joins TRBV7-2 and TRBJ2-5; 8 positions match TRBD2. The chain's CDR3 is CASSSSGGGETQYF. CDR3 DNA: TGTGCCAGCAGCTCCAGCGGGGGTGGGGAGACCCAGTACTTC.